A selection of T cell receptor beta chains follows, all from one sample in a study of ipilimumab plus nivolumab after autologous stem cell transplantation. Using immunoSEQ multiplex PCR, the repertoire was profiled, and TCRdb retains in-frame clones only, with some absent. This sample yields about 15,000 clones, of which 70% to 80% are seen a single time; roughly a tenth belongs to the top ten. Sequencing used PBMCs, obtained in a trial of ipilimumab plus nivolumab as post-transplant consolidation. The receptors were gathered from a male donor with diffuse large B-cell lymphoma. The CDR3 runs from the conserved cysteine through the conserved F or W. A D gene is named only where the DNA matches it firmly. Some rows mark clone size as missing; the rest say once, few, many or name a class of expanded clone.

size	J	V	D	DNA	CDR3
few	TRBJ2-2	TRBV7-9	NA	TGTGCCAGCAGCTTAATTATGGGTTCCGGGGAGCTGTTTTTT	CASSLIMGSGELFF
NA	TRBJ1-5	TRBV6-1	NA	TGTGCCAGCAGTGGGGGGATGGGCAATCAGCCCCAGCATTTT	CASSGGMGNQPQHF
NA	TRBJ2-7	TRBV5-4	TRBD1	TGTGCCAGCAGCCCCGGGACAGACCTTGGGCAGTACTTC	CASSPGTDLGQYF
NA	TRBJ2-1	TRBV7-3	NA	TGTGCCAGCAGCCTCCCCGGTGGGGGAGAGGAGGAGCAGTTCTTC	CASSLPGGGEEEQFF
NA	TRBJ1-4	TRBV6-5	TRBD1	TGTGCCAGCAGTTACGTTCAGGGGGATGAAAAACTGTTTTTT	CASSYVQGDEKLFF
few	TRBJ2-4	TRBV5-1	NA	TGCGCCAGCAGCCGTGATTTCGAGGACAAAAACATTCAGTACTTC	CASSRDFEDKNIQYF
NA	TRBJ2-1	TRBV7-3	NA	TGTGCCAGCAGCTTTTCCGGGAACCCGAATGAGCAGTTCTTC	CASSFSGNPNEQFF
few	TRBJ2-1	TRBV11-2	TRBD2	TGTGCCAGCAGCCTCCGACTAGCGGGGGACTACAATGAGCAGTTCTTC	CASSLRLAGDYNEQFF
NA	TRBJ1-5	TRBV9	NA	TGTGCCAGCAGCGTAGGGGGGGAGGGTCAGCCCCAGCATTTT	CASSVGGEGQPQHF
NA	TRBJ2-7	TRBV27	NA	TGTGCCAGCAGTGGCGGGCACCCTCGGGTGTACTTC	CASSGGHPRVYF
NA	TRBJ2-7	TRBV7-9	NA	TGTGCCAGCAGCTTGAGTGGGGGTTTGGCGAAGCAGTACTTC	CASSLSGGLAKQYF
once	TRBJ2-5	TRBV5-1	TRBD2	TGCGCCAGCAGCGGCGGACTAGCGGGTTGGGGGAAGACCCAGTACTTC	CASSGGLAGWGKTQYF
once	TRBJ1-2	TRBV6-6	NA	TGTGCCAGCAGTTACGGAGGGGCTAACTATGGCTACACCTTC	CASSYGGANYGYTF
medium-sized	TRBJ1-5	TRBV29-1	NA	TGCAGCGTTGAAGCCCGGGAAGGGCAGCCCCAGCATTTT	CSVEAREGQPQHF
once	TRBJ2-7	TRBV5-5	TRBD1	TGTGCCAGCAGCTTGCAGGGGGACTCCTACGAGCAGTACTTC	CASSLQGDSYEQYF